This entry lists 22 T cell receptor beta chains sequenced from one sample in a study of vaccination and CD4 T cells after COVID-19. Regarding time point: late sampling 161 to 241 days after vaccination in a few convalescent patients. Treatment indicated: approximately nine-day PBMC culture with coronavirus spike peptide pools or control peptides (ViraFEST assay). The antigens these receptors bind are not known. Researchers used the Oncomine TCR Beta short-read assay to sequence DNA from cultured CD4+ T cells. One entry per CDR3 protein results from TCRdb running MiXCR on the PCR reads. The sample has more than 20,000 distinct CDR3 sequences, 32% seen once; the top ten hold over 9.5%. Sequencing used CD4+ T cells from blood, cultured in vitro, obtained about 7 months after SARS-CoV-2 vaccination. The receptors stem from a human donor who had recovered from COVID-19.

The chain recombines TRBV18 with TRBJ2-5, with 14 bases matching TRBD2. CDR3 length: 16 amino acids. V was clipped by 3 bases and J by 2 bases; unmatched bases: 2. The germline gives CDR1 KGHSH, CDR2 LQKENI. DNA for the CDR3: TGTGCCAGCTCACCGAGGACTAGCGGGGGGCAAGAGACCCAGTACTTC. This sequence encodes CASSPRTSGGQETQYF.

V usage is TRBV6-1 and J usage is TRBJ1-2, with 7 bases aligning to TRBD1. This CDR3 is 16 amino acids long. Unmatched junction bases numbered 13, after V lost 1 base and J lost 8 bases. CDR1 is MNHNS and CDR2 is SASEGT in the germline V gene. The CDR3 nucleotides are TGTGCCAGCAGTGAAGGGGGAGCGGCAGGGGGGCGCGGCTACACCTTC. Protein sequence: CASSEGGAAGGRGYTF.

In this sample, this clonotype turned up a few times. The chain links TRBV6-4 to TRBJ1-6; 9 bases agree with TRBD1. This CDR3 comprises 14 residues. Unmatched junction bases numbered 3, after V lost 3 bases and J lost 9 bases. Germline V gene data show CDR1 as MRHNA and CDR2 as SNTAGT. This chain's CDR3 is CASSEQGAGSPLHF. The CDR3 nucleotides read TGTGCCAGCAGTGAACAGGGGGCAGGTTCACCCCTCCACTTT.

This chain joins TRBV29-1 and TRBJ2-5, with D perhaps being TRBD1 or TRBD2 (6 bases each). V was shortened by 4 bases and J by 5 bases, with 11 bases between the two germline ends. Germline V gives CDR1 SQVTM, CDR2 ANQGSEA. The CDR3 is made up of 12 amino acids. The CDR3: CSVVQGGETQYF. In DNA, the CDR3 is TGCAGCGTTGTTCAAGGGGGGGAGACCCAGTACTTC.

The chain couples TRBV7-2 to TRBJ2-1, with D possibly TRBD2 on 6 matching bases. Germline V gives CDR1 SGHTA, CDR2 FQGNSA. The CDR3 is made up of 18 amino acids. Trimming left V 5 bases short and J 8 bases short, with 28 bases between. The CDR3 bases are TGTGCCAGCAGCGCAGACGGAGGGCTGGCTAGTGTCGTCTATGAGCAGTTCTTC. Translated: CASSADGGLASVVYEQFF.

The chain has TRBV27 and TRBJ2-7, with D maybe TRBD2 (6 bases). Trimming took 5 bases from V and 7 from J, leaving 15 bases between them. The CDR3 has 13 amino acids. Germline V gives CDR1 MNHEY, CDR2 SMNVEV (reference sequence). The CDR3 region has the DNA TGTGCCAGCAGTAAACGGGACTTCGGGGAGCAGTACTTC. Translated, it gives CASSKRDFGEQYF.

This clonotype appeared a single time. CDR3: CATGQHSGNTIYF. The CDR3 DNA reads as TGTGCCACCGGGCAGCACTCTGGAAACACCATATATTTT. The chain is built from TRBV24-1 and TRBJ1-3, with D hard to call. V was shortened by 9 bases and J by 0 bases, with 8 bases between the two germline ends. There are 13 residues in the CDR3. CDR1 KGHDR and CDR2 SFDVKD come from the germline V gene.

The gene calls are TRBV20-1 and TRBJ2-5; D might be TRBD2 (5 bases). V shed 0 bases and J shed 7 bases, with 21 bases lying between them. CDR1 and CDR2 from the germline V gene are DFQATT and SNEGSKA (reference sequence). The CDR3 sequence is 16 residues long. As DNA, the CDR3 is TGCAGTGCTAGAGATATCTTTTCGGCCGGAGGAGGGACCCAGTACTTC. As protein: CSARDIFSAGGGTQYF.

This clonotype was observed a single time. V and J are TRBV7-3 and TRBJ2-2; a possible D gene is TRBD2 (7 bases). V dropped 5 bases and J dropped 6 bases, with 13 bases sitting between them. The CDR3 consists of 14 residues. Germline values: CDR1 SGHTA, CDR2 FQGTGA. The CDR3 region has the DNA TGTGCCAGCAGCCATAGGGGGGGGCCCGGGGAGCTGTTTTTT. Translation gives CASSHRGGPGELFF.

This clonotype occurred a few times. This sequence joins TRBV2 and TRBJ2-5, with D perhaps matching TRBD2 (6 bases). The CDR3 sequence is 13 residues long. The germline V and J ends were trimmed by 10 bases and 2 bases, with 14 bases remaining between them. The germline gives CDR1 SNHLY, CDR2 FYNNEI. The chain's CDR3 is CATKGRLQETQYF. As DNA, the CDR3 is TGTGCCACCAAGGGGAGGTTACAAGAGACCCAGTACTTC.

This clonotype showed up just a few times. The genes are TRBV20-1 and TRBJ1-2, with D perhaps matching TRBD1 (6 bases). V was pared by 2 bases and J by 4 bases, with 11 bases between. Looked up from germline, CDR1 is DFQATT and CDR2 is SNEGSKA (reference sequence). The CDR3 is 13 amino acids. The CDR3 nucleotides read TGCAGTGCTAGACAGGGGTTGGGCTATGGCTACACCTTC. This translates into CSARQGLGYGYTF.

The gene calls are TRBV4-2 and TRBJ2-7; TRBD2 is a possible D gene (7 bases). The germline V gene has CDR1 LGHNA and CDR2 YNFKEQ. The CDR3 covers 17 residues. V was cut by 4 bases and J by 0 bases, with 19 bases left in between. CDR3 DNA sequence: TGTGCCAGCAGCCGACAAAGGGGGGGGGGGTCCTCCTACGAGCAGTACTTC. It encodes CASSRQRGGGSSYEQYF.

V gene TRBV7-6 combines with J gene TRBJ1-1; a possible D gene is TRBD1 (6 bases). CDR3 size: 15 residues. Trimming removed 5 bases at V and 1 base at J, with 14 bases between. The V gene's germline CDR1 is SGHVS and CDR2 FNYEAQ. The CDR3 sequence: CASSHTGQQNTEAFF. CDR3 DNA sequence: TGTGCCAGCAGCCACACCGGACAGCAGAACACTGAAGCTTTCTTT.

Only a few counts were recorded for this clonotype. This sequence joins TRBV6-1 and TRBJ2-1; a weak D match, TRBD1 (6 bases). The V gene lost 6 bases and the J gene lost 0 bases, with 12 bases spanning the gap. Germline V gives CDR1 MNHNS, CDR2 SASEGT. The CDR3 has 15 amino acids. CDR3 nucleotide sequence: TGTGCCAGCAGCTCCACAGGGAGCTCCTACAATGAGCAGTTCTTC. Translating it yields CASSSTGSSYNEQFF.

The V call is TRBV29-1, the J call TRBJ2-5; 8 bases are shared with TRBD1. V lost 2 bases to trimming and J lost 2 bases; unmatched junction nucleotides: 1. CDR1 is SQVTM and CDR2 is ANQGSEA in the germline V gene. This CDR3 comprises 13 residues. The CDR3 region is CSVETGGQETQYF. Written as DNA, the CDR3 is TGCAGCGTTGAAACAGGGGGTCAAGAGACCCAGTACTTC.

CDR3 nucleotides: TGTGCCAGCAGCCCGATCGGGGGGTGGGCAGATACGCAGTATTTT. As protein: CASSPIGGWADTQYF. The chain combines TRBV7-3 with TRBJ2-3; TRBD2 matches 7 bases. Losses at the gene ends were 5 bases for V and 4 bases for J; bases not matched to a gene: 9. CDR3 length equals 15 residues. Germline CDR1 and CDR2: SGHTA and FQGTGA.

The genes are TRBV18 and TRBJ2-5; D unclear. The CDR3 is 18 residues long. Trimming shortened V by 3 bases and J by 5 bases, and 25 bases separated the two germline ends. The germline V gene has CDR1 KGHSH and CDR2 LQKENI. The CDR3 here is CASSPFRDLHTSAETQYF. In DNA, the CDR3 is TGTGCCAGCTCACCGTTCAGAGACTTACATACCTCAGCTGAGACCCAGTACTTC.

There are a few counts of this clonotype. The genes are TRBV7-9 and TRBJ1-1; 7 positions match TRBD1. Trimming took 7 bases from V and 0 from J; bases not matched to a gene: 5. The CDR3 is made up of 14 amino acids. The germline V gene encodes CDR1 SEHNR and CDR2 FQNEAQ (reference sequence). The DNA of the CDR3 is TGTGCCAGCACCACCACAGGGGTGAACACTGAAGCTTTCTTT. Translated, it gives CASTTTGVNTEAFF.

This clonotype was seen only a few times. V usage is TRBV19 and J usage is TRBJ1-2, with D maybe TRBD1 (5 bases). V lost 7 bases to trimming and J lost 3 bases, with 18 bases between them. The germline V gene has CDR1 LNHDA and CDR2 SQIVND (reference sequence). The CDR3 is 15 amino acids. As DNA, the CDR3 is TGTGCCAGTACGCCATTAGGCGGGACTTACTATGGCTACACCTTC. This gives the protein CASTPLGGTYYGYTF.

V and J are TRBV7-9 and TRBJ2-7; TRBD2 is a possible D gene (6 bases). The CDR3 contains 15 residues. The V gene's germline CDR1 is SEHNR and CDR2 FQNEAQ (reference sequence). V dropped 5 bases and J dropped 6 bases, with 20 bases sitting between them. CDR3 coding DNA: TGTGCCAGCAGCGAGGGGACTCGATCCTTACGCGAGCAGTACTTC. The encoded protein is CASSEGTRSLREQYF.

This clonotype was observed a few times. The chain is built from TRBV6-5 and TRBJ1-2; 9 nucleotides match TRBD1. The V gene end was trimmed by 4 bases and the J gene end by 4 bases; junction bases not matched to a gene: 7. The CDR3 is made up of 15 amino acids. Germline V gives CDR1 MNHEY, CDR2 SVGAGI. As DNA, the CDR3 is TGTGCCAGCAGTTCTAAACAGGGGGCAGGCTATGGCTACACCTTC. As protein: CASSSKQGAGYGYTF.

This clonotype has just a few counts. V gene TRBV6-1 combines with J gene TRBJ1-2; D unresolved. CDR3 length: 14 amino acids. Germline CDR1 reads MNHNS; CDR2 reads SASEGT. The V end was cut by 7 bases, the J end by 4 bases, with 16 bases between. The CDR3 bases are TGTGCCAGCACGGACTCTCCCGGCGGCTATGGCTACACCTTC. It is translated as CASTDSPGGYGYTF.